The 29 T cell receptor beta chains listed next were all sequenced from one sample in a study of blood T cell repertoires in COVID-19. Using immunoSEQ multiplex PCR, the repertoire was profiled, and TCRdb retains in-frame clones only, with some absent. The top ten hold over 2% of the sample, which has approximately 170,000 clones, around 82% seen once. Sequencing input: peripheral blood. The receptors derive from an elderly woman with acute or convalescent COVID-19.

This sequence joins TRBV5-1 and TRBJ2-7; D possibly corresponds to TRBD2 (6 bases). The CDR3 is made up of 15 amino acids. The ends were cut back, 4 bases at V and 5 bases at J, with 19 bases in the middle. Germline lookup yields CDR1 SGHRS and CDR2 YFSETQ. The CDR3 sequence: CASSPAGGGVDEQYF. DNA for the CDR3: TGCGCCAGCAGCCCAGCCGGAGGAGGGGTCGACGAGCAGTACTTC.

V usage is TRBV5-4 and J usage is TRBJ1-1, with 11 bases fitting TRBD1. The V and J ends lost 2 bases and 5 bases, in that order; junction bases with no gene match: 5. CDR1 and CDR2 (germline): SGHNT, YYREEE (reference sequence). This CDR3 region has 15 residues. CDR3: CASSFGQGAETEAFF. The CDR3 nucleotides are TGTGCCAGCAGCTTTGGACAGGGGGCAGAGACTGAAGCTTTCTTT.

The rearrangement joins TRBV5-1 to TRBJ1-1, with a possible D match to TRBD1 (6 bases). V lost 1 base and J 2 bases, leaving 12 bases between the germline ends. Looked up from germline, CDR1 is SGHRS and CDR2 is YFSETQ. The CDR3 spans 15 residues. CDR3 in amino acids: CASSLLQGQNTEAFF. CDR3 nucleotides: TGCGCCAGCAGCTTGTTACAGGGCCAAAACACTGAAGCTTTCTTT.

The chain joins TRBV27 to TRBJ2-7; 7 positions match TRBD2. The V gene's germline CDR1 is MNHEY and CDR2 SMNVEV (reference sequence). The ends lost 3 bases at V and 2 bases at J; junction bases unmatched: 4. The CDR3 covers 14 residues. The CDR3 nucleotides read TGTGCCAGCAGTTTGGGGGGGGATGCCTACGAGCAGTACTTC. Protein sequence: CASSLGGDAYEQYF.

This clone came up once. V gene TRBV7-2 combines with J gene TRBJ2-3; 10 nucleotides line up with TRBD2. V lost 2 bases and J lost 4; bases outside the gene matches: 3. CDR3 length: 15 amino acids. From germline, CDR1 is SGHTA and CDR2 FQGNSA. The CDR3: CASSLLAGDADTQYF. Here the CDR3 DNA reads TGTGCCAGCAGCTTACTAGCGGGAGACGCAGATACGCAGTATTTT. The whole variable domain, filled in from reference TRBV7-2 and TRBJ2-3, reads GAGVSQSPSNKVTEKGKDVELRCDPISGHTALYWYRQSLGQGLEFLIYFQGNSAPDKSGLPSDRFSAERTGGSVSTLTIQRTQQEDSAVYLCASSLLAGDADTQYFGPGTRLTVL.

The gene calls are TRBV5-1 and TRBJ2-5; unclear D gene. The CDR3 has 13 amino acids. The V and J ends lost 5 bases and 2 bases respectively, with 10 bases between them. CDR1 is SGHRS, CDR2 YFSETQ, per germline. CDR3 region: CASRSPGQETQYF. The CDR3 DNA is TGCGCCAGCAGGTCCCCCGGGCAAGAGACCCAGTACTTC.

The CDR3 DNA sequence: TGTGCCAGCGTCGGCGGCTACAATGAGCAGTTCTTC. It codes for CASVGGYNEQFF. V gene TRBV6-5 combines with J gene TRBJ2-1; D gene unclear. CDR3 length equals 12 residues. V dropped 8 bases and J dropped 3 bases, with 8 bases sitting between them. Germline V gene lookup returns CDR1 MNHEY and CDR2 SVGAGI.

This chain links TRBV10-2 with TRBJ2-1; D remains unclear. V was trimmed by 6 bases and J by 4 bases, leaving 4 bases between them. Germline CDR1 reads WSHSY; CDR2 reads SAAADI. CDR3 size: 11 residues. The CDR3 protein is CASRSYNEQFF. CDR3 coding DNA: TGCGCCAGCAGATCTTACAATGAGCAGTTCTTC.

This clone was counted once. CDR3 in DNA: TGTGCCAGTAGTATCCAGGGGCCGAACACTGAAGCTTTCTTT. Translated: CASSIQGPNTEAFF. This rearrangement joins TRBV19 to TRBJ1-1; TRBD1 is a possible D gene (6 bases). Germline lookup yields CDR1 LNHDA and CDR2 SQIVND (reference sequence). Trimming shortened V by 3 bases and J by 1 base, and 9 bases separated the two germline ends. This CDR3 has 14 residues.

V gene TRBV11-3 combines with J gene TRBJ2-3; TRBD2 agrees at 8 bases. The CDR3 is 17 residues long. After removal of 5 bases from V and 5 bases from J, the junction contained 15 bases not matched to a gene. The germline CDR1 and CDR2 sequences are SGHNT and YENEEA. Written as DNA, the CDR3 is TGTGCCAGCAGCCCCCGAGGAGTAGCGGGAAGGGGAGATACGCAGTATTTT. Its protein product is CASSPRGVAGRGDTQYF. Based on the CDR3 plus reference TRBV11-3 and TRBJ2-3, the full variable domain is EAGVVQSPRYKIIEKKQPVAFWCNPISGHNTLYWYLQNLGQGPELLIRYENEEAVDDSQLPKDRFSAERLKGVDSTLKIQPAELGDSAVYLCASSPRGVAGRGDTQYFGPGTRLTVL.

The rearrangement uses TRBV6-2 or TRBV6-3 and TRBJ2-7, with a weak D call TRBD2 (5 bases). V lost 0 bases, J lost 4 bases, and 16 bases lay in between. This CDR3 is 16 amino acids long. The V gene's germline CDR1 is MNHEY and CDR2 SVGEGT. In DNA form, the CDR3 reads TGTGCCAGCAGTTACTCATGGATTTCGGGGAAATACGAGCAGTACTTC. Amino acids: CASSYSWISGKYEQYF.

J is TRBJ1-6 and V is TRBV19; 9 nucleotides align to TRBD1. The CDR3 runs to 16 residues. Germline CDR1 reads LNHDA; CDR2 reads SQIVND (reference sequence). The trim removed 3 bases at V and 7 bases at J, leaving 7 bases unmatched. The DNA of the CDR3 is TGTGCCAGTAGTATCTTGGGACAGGGTTGGAATTCACCCCTCCACTTT. It specifies CASSILGQGWNSPLHF.

This chain joins TRBV3-1 (or the pseudogene TRBV3-2) and TRBJ1-3; no definite D call. Trimming cost V 1 base and J 0 bases, with 13 bases left between them. Germline V gives CDR1 LGHDT, CDR2 YNNKEL (reference sequence). The CDR3 has 17 residues. In DNA form, the CDR3 reads TGTGCCAGCAGCCAAGCGGAGGCAGTTCACTCTGGAAACACCATATATTTT. It specifies CASSQAEAVHSGNTIYF.

The V and J genes are TRBV30 and TRBJ1-5; tentative D call: TRBD1 (6 bases). Germline lookup yields CDR1 GTSNPN and CDR2 SVGIG (reference sequence). CDR3 length equals 13 residues. The germline V and J ends were trimmed by 4 bases and 5 bases, with 12 bases remaining between them. This chain's CDR3 is CAWTHSGDQPQHF. The CDR3 nucleotides are TGTGCCTGGACTCATTCAGGGGATCAGCCCCAGCATTTT. The variable domain in full, with the rest retrieved from reference TRBV30 and TRBJ1-5, is SQTIHQWPATLVQPVGSPLSLECTVEGTSNPNLYWYRQAAGRGLQLLFYSVGIGQISSEVPQNLSASRPQDRQFILSSKKLLLSDSGFYLCAWTHSGDQPQHFGDGTRLSIL.

The V call is TRBV7-9, the J call TRBJ2-5, with 7 bases that match TRBD2. J gave up 1 base and V 6 bases, and 8 bases lay outside the gene matches. The V gene's germline CDR1 is SEHNR and CDR2 FQNEAQ (reference sequence). The CDR3 sequence is 15 residues long. The CDR3 DNA follows: TGTGCCAGCAGATCGGCCGGGGGGTTCCAAGAGACCCAGTACTTC. This codes for CASRSAGGFQETQYF.

In this sample, this clone turned up once. The chain uses TRBV28 and TRBJ1-5; D gene ambiguous. V was pared by 6 bases and J by 0 bases, with 15 bases between. This CDR3 has 16 amino acids. The germline gives CDR1 MDHEN, CDR2 SYDVKM. The CDR3 here is CASSPVGGYSNQPQHF. CDR3 nucleotide sequence: TGTGCCAGCAGCCCAGTAGGCGGGTATAGCAATCAGCCCCAGCATTTT.

The J gene is TRBJ2-7, the V gene TRBV19, with TRBD1 identical over 8 bases. The CDR3 has 15 amino acids. V was clipped by 3 bases and J by 2 bases; unmatched bases: 6. Germline V CDR1 and CDR2: LNHDA, SQIVND (reference sequence). The CDR3 DNA follows: TGTGCCAGTAGTATGGCAGGGGGCCGAACCTACGAGCAGTACTTC. This encodes CASSMAGGRTYEQYF.

V and J are TRBV10-1 and TRBJ2-7, with TRBD1 identical over 10 bases. Germline CDR1 and CDR2: WNHNN and SYGVQD (reference sequence). This CDR3 region has 14 residues. With V trimmed by 2 bases and J by 5 bases, 3 bases remained unmatched. CDR3 sequence (DNA): TGCGCCAGCAGTGAGGACAGGGGGCTGAACGAGCAGTACTTC. It translates to CASSEDRGLNEQYF.

The J gene is TRBJ2-7, the V gene TRBV7-2, with a possible D match to TRBD1 (6 bases). Germline loops: CDR1 SGHTA, CDR2 FQGNSA. CDR3 length equals 15 residues. V was cut by 5 bases and J by 6 bases, with 20 bases left in between. The CDR3 DNA reads as TGTGCCAGCAGCCCCGACAGGTCTCGAAGGAGCGAGCAGTACTTC. Translating gives CASSPDRSRRSEQYF.

Of note for this clone: The sample holds other DNA sequences that translate to the same CDR3. The CDR3 sequence: CASSSPGTYEQYF. The DNA for the CDR3 is TGTGCCAGCAGTTCACCAGGTACTTACGAGCAGTACTTC. This chain links TRBV6-5 with TRBJ2-7; D is ambiguous. The CDR3 runs to 13 residues. Trimming pared 4 bases from V and 4 bases from J, leaving 11 bases between. Germline V gene data show CDR1 as MNHEY and CDR2 as SVGAGI.

V usage is TRBV12-3 or TRBV12-4 and J usage is TRBJ2-1, with TRBD1 as a possible D gene (5 bases). With 9 bases removed from V and 9 bases from J, the gap between germline ends came to 12 bases. This CDR3 has 11 amino acids. The CDR3, as DNA: TGTGCCAGTTCTAGGGGCTTTGAGCAGTTCTTC. Its protein is CASSRGFEQFF.

The V and J genes are TRBV6-1 and TRBJ1-6, with 7 bases identical to TRBD1. Germline assignment: CDR1 MNHNS and CDR2 SASEGT. The ends lost 1 base at V and 10 bases at J; junction bases unmatched: 10. The CDR3 is made up of 16 amino acids. CDR3 sequence reads: CASSEGEGARGSPLHF. Here the CDR3 DNA reads TGTGCCAGCAGTGAAGGAGAGGGGGCAAGAGGATCACCCCTCCACTTT.

The rearrangement joins TRBV13 to TRBJ2-1; the match to TRBD2 covers 10 bases. CDR3 length: 17 residues. Germline-derived CDR1 and CDR2 are PRHDT and FYEKMQ (reference sequence). Unmatched junction bases numbered 12, after V lost 3 bases and J lost 7 bases. This CDR3 is CASSFSPSGRALNEQFF. The CDR3 DNA reads TGTGCCAGCAGCTTTTCACCCAGCGGGAGGGCACTAAATGAGCAGTTCTTC.

The chain recombines TRBV9 with TRBJ2-5, with D perhaps matching TRBD2 (6 bases). Deletions cut 3 bases from V and 5 bases from J, with 17 bases between. Germline V gives CDR1 SGDLS, CDR2 YYNGEE. The CDR3 is 15 residues long. In DNA, the CDR3 is TGTGCCAGCAGCGAAACCACTAGCACGGGCGAGACCCAGTACTTC. It encodes CASSETTSTGETQYF.

The chain joins TRBV27 to TRBJ2-3; D is perhaps TRBD2 (6 bases). This CDR3 region has 13 residues. CDR1 is MNHEY, CDR2 SMNVEV, per germline (reference sequence). The V end lost 3 bases, the J end lost 3 bases, and 7 bases lay between the germline ends. CDR3 region: CASSLGLTDTQYF. In nucleotides, the CDR3 is TGTGCCAGCAGTTTGGGACTTACAGATACGCAGTATTTT.

A few counts support this clone. This sample includes further DNA sequences coding for the same CDR3. V is TRBV3-1 (or the pseudogene TRBV3-2) and J is TRBJ2-5; 9 bases line up with TRBD2. The ends lost 10 bases at V and 8 bases at J; junction bases unmatched: 14. Looked up from germline, CDR1 is LGHDT and CDR2 is YNNKEL (reference sequence). This CDR3 comprises 14 residues. CDR3 in DNA: TGTGCCACCCAACTGGCGGGGGGGGCGGGCACCCAGTACTTC. It codes for CATQLAGGAGTQYF.

This sequence joins TRBV7-2 and TRBJ1-1; D is uncertain. This CDR3 is 13 amino acids long. The germline V gene encodes CDR1 SGHTA and CDR2 FQGNSA. V gave up 2 bases and J gave up 3 bases, with 7 bases separating them. CDR3 protein: CASSLTLYTEAFF. In DNA form, the CDR3 reads TGTGCCAGCAGCTTAACTCTCTACACTGAAGCTTTCTTT.

CDR3 loop: CASSYGTSGYEQYF. CDR3 coding DNA: TGTGCCAGCAGTTACGGGACTAGCGGCTACGAGCAGTACTTC. V usage is TRBV6-5 and J usage is TRBJ2-7; 11 nucleotides align to TRBD2. Unmatched junction bases numbered 0, after V lost 2 bases and J lost 3 bases. The CDR3 totals 14 residues. CDR1 MNHEY and CDR2 SVGAGI come from the germline V gene.

The rearrangement uses TRBV28 and TRBJ1-5; a possible D gene is TRBD1 (6 bases). CDR3 length: 15 amino acids. CDR1 and CDR2 from the germline V gene are MDHEN and SYDVKM. Trimming left V 6 bases short and J 3 bases short, with 15 bases between. The CDR3 DNA reads TGTGCCAGCAGGGACATTGGACAGTACAATCAGCCCCAGCATTTT. It translates to CASRDIGQYNQPQHF.